This T cell receptor (beta chain) was profiled in a study of blood T cell repertoires in COVID-19. Profiled with immunoSEQ multiplex PCR; TCRdb holds only in-frame clones, not every one. This sample has 200,000 or so clones; 84% occur once, and the top ten carry around 2.7%. Germline V gene lookup returns CDR1 SGHRS and CDR2 YFSETQ. Trimming took 0 bases from V and 4 from J, leaving 12 bases between them. This CDR3 region has 15 residues. What was sequenced was peripheral blood. V gene TRBV5-1 combines with J gene TRBJ2-3; D unresolved. The receptor's source is a woman younger than 45 who had recovered from COVID-19. CDR3 nucleotide sequence: TGCGCCAGCAGCTTGGGGCCGGGTATGTCAGATACGCAGTATTTT. Translating it yields CASSLGPGMSDTQYF. The entire variable domain, with the rest obtained from reference TRBV5-1 and TRBJ2-3, is as follows: KAGVTQTPRYLIKTRGQQVTLSCSPISGHRSVSWYQQTPGQGLQFLFEYFSETQRNKGNFPGRFSGRQFSNSRSEMNVSTLELGDSALYLCASSLGPGMSDTQYFGPGTRLTVL.